The subject of this entry is one T cell receptor (beta chain). There is no known antigen for this receptor. There are no base qualities to consult, and no much larger clone falls within one base. The source of the sample is a study of T cells after yellow fever vaccination (dated by TCRdb to between 2018 and 2021). Looking at the study overall: The SMART-Seq v4 Ultra Low Input RNA kit was used to prepare libraries from fractions with low cell numbers. Two healthy male donors, one aged 18 to 30 and one aged 30 to 39 years, were included in the cohort. Bulk PBMC replicates and cell subsets were isolated from blood drawn at multiple timepoints before and after both primary and secondary immunization. Bulk TCR alpha and beta repertoires were sequenced longitudinally to track T-cell clones before and after primary and booster YFV17D yellow fever vaccination.

TCR cDNA was synthesized by 5'RACE template switching, through which a universal primer site and unique molecular identifiers were introduced. cDNA synthesis was primed from both the TCR alpha and TCR beta constant segments. Two PCR steps were used to amplify libraries, with sample barcodes and sequencing adapters being added in the second step. Sequencing of the libraries was done on either Illumina HiSeq 2500 (2x100 bp) or NovaSeq (2x150 bp). Per the source publication's procedure: MIGEC was used to demultiplex reads and collapse the reads into UMI consensus sequences, and MiXCR was used for V(D)J alignment. Using edgeR on replicate PBMC samples, clonotypes were called vaccine-responding if FDR was below 0.01 and the log2 fold change was above 5 up to day 15. CD4 or CD8 identity was assigned to each bulk clonotype according to whether the clonotype was present at higher abundance in the sequenced CD4 repertoire or the sequenced CD8 repertoire. TCRdb ran its own pipeline on the public reads, namely fastp trimming at Q25 and MiXCR clone calling, and kept in-frame beta chains. Each CDR3 protein gets just one entry, which takes the most common genes and DNA from the rows behind it. TCRdb, rather than the study authors, made the V and J calls. The sample includes about 580,000 distinct CDR3 sequences, with 17% observed a single time. The biggest ten clones account for 15% to 20% of the sample.

The sample's treatment or condition, from its label and the paper: live attenuated yellow fever vaccine strain. At each blood-draw timepoint, two biological replicates of bulk PBMCs were collected. A standard Ficoll-Paque protocol was used to isolate PBMCs from peripheral blood. TriZol was used to extract RNA from bulk PBMCs, from CD4 and CD8 fractions, and from dextramer-positive and dextramer-negative fractions. Reading the germline V gene (reference sequence) gives CDR1 MNHEY and CDR2 SMNVEV. V is clipped by 2 bases and J by 6 bases, and the sequence between their germline boundaries is 7 bases long. Including the terminal cysteine and phenylalanine, the CDR3 comprises 12 residues. The DNA shown is the 36-base CDR3, in frame from base 1. Beyond this particular receptor, the publication reports: The secondary T-cell response was weaker than the primary response but faster, peaking on day 5 instead of day 15. FACS-sorted repertoires could contain abundant contaminating clonotypes from the bulk population, so computational filtering was required. A small fraction of clonotypes appeared in both the CD4 and CD8 compartments, likely as a result of convergent recombination. After the booster, most clones that had expanded after primary vaccination were detected again (around 96% of CD4 and around nine tenths of CD8), suggesting broad maintenance of memory. Because only a couple of donors were included in the study, the extent to which the findings can be generalized is limited.

The rearrangement combines TRBV27 with TRBJ1-1, with TRBD1 tentatively as D gene (6 bases match). The sample here was PBMCs, taken 5 to 6 days after the first yellow fever vaccination. The receptor's source is a man aged 18 to 29 who received the YFV17D yellow fever vaccine. This receptor carries the CDR3 CASSLKGAEAFF. The nucleotides read TGTGCCAGCAGTTTAAAGGGGGCTGAAGCTTTCTTT.